Following are 5 T cell receptor beta chains from one sample sequenced in a study of radiotherapy plus CTLA-4 blockade in lung cancer. Using immunoSEQ multiplex PCR, the repertoire was profiled, and TCRdb retains in-frame clones only, with some absent. Altogether approximately 50,000 clones are present, approximately 84% being singletons, with the ten largest covering about 6.1%. Sequencing used peripheral blood, obtained from a patient treated with radiotherapy plus ipilimumab. Every receptor here comes from a human donor with non-small cell lung cancer whose response to radiotherapy plus ipilimumab could not be evaluated.

This clone was seen a single time. The rearrangement joins TRBV21-1 to TRBJ2-5; the table names TRBD2, a call not compared with the DNA. TRBV21-1 is recorded as a pseudogene. The CDR3 is 14 amino acids. For the CDR3, the DNA is TGTGCCAGCAGCCCGACGGGTAGACAAGAGACCCAGTACTTC. It translates to CASSPTGRQETQYF.

This clone appeared a few times. The V and J genes are TRBV29-1 and TRBJ1-1; D remains ambiguous. There are 11 residues in the CDR3. CDR1 is SQVTM, CDR2 ANQGSEA, per germline. Trimming left V 7 bases short and J 5 bases short, with 11 bases between. CDR3: CSARKETEAFF. The CDR3, as DNA: TGCAGCGCCCGGAAGGAGACTGAAGCTTTCTTT.

The V gene is TRBV5-1, the J gene TRBJ2-5; 7 nucleotides align to TRBD2. The J call could be wrong; TRBJ2-7 is a better fit for the DNA end. The V gene's germline CDR1 is SGHRS and CDR2 YFSETQ. The CDR3 extends over 15 amino acids. The CDR3 sequence: CASSLGPGGTYEQYF. In nucleotides, the CDR3 is TGCGCCAGCAGCTTGGGGCCGGGAGGAACCTACGAGCAGTACTTC.

The V gene is TRBV9, the J gene TRBJ1-6, with D tentatively TRBD1 (6 bases). V lost 4 bases, J lost 7 bases, and 15 bases lay in between. Looked up from germline, CDR1 is SGDLS and CDR2 is YYNGEE. This CDR3 has 15 residues. CDR3 in amino acids: CASSPGPTGNSPLHF. CDR3 DNA sequence: TGTGCCAGCAGCCCCGGACCGACAGGAAATTCACCCCTCCACTTT.

This chain connects TRBV28 to TRBJ2-5; D might be TRBD1 (6 bases). Germline lookup yields CDR1 MDHEN and CDR2 SYDVKM. The CDR3 is made up of 13 amino acids. Trimming took 5 bases from V and 1 from J, leaving 8 bases between them. The CDR3 reads CASSRTAQETQYF. CDR3 coding DNA: TGTGCCAGCAGTCGGACAGCCCAAGAGACCCAGTACTTC.